The 29 T cell receptor beta chains listed next were all sequenced from one sample in a study of patients and donors after allogeneic stem cell transplantation. TCRdb recomputed calls from the RT-PCR reads with MiXCR, one row per CDR3 protein. Of hundreds of thousands of distinct CDR3 sequences in the sample, roughly 16% were seen once. Sequenced: blood, either unsorted or a sorted T cell fraction (not recorded which). The receptors were gathered from a human donor who was either an allogeneic HSCT recipient or a stem cell or donor lymphocyte infusion donor (not recorded which). It is not recorded whose cells these are; they may come from a transplant donor.

This clonotype was picked up many times. CDR3 in DNA: TGCGCCAGCAGCTTAGGGTCCACCGGGGAGCTGTTTTTT. As protein: CASSLGSTGELFF. This chain connects TRBV5-1 to TRBJ2-2; D ambiguous. Trimming took 2 bases from V and 4 from J, leaving 6 bases between them. Germline CDR1 is SGHRS and CDR2 is YFSETQ. The CDR3 runs to 13 residues.

This chain links TRBV27 with TRBJ2-2; D remains ambiguous. V lost 6 bases and J 10 bases, leaving 15 bases between the germline ends. The germline CDR1 and CDR2 sequences are MNHEY and SMNVEV (reference sequence). The CDR3 runs 13 residues. CDR3 bases: TGTGCCAGCAGCACGCGGTTAGGGAAGGAGCTGTTTTTT. This sequence encodes CASSTRLGKELFF.

The chain combines TRBV29-1 with TRBJ2-7, with 7 bases fitting TRBD2. Germline V gene data show CDR1 as SQVTM and CDR2 as ANQGSEA. The J segment lost 3 bases and the V segment lost 6 bases, leaving 14 bases of the junction unmatched. The CDR3 sequence is 15 residues long. CDR3 protein: CSVGVGGPTFYEQYF. The CDR3 nucleotides read TGCAGCGTGGGGGTGGGAGGGCCCACTTTCTACGAGCAGTACTTC.

This clonotype was recorded a few times. V and J are TRBV6-5 and TRBJ1-2; TRBD1 matches 7 bases. V shed 3 bases, J shed 5 bases, and the junction held 6 bases outside the gene matches. Per germline, CDR1 MNHEY and CDR2 SVGAGI. The CDR3 runs 14 residues. The CDR3 protein is CASSYWDRLYGYTF. CDR3 nucleotide sequence: TGTGCCAGCAGTTATTGGGACAGATTATATGGCTACACCTTC.

The chain uses TRBV10-3 and TRBJ2-5, with 12 bases lining up with TRBD2. V gave up 3 bases and J gave up 5 bases; unmatched junction bases: 16. The CDR3 spans 19 residues. Germline lookup yields CDR1 ENHRY and CDR2 SYGVKD. The CDR3 region is CAISDSWTSGVEGGETQYF. CDR3 DNA sequence: TGTGCCATCAGTGATTCCTGGACTAGCGGGGTTGAAGGGGGGGAGACCCAGTACTTC.

This rearrangement joins TRBV4-2 to TRBJ2-7; D could derive from TRBD1 or TRBD2 (5 bases each). Trimming stripped 1 base from V and 2 bases from J, with 12 bases between. The CDR3 contains 15 residues. Germline-derived CDR1 and CDR2 are LGHNA and YNFKEQ. CDR3 in DNA: TGTGCCAGCAGCCAAGTAATGGGGGTAACCTACGAGCAGTACTTC. Protein product: CASSQVMGVTYEQYF.

This clonotype was seen a few times. The chain links TRBV4-2 to TRBJ1-2; possibly TRBD1 for D (5 bases). The CDR3 extends over 17 amino acids. V lost 1 base and J 4 bases, leaving 19 bases between the germline ends. Germline CDR1 and CDR2: LGHNA and YNFKEQ. The CDR3 region is CASSQGGPGTASYGYTF. The CDR3 DNA follows: TGTGCCAGCAGCCAAGGTGGTCCGGGGACGGCTAGCTATGGCTACACCTTC.

Only a few counts were recorded for this clonotype. The chain recombines TRBV19 with TRBJ1-2, with D maybe TRBD1 (6 bases). The CDR3 loop spans 18 amino acids. CDR1 is LNHDA and CDR2 is SQIVND in the germline V gene (reference sequence). The germline V and J ends were trimmed by 6 bases and 1 base, with 24 bases remaining between them. This chain's CDR3 is CASSSFNLQGAGNYGYTF. The CDR3 DNA reads TGTGCCAGTAGCTCGTTTAACTTACAGGGAGCGGGTAACTATGGCTACACCTTC.

V and J are TRBV6-2 or TRBV6-3 and TRBJ2-5; D might be TRBD2 (5 bases). CDR3 length: 12 amino acids. V lost 5 bases and J lost 7, with 11 bases in between. The germline V gene has CDR1 MNHEY and CDR2 SVGEGT. The CDR3 DNA is TGTGCCAGCAGTCGGACTGGTTCGACCCAGTACTTC. Translated: CASSRTGSTQYF.

The chain recombines TRBV5-4 with TRBJ2-3; D gene unclear. V lost 0 bases and J lost 7, with 15 bases in between. The germline V gene encodes CDR1 SGHNT and CDR2 YYREEE (reference sequence). The CDR3 has 15 amino acids. Here the CDR3 reads CASSLAVAQGNTQYF. CDR3 sequence (DNA): TGTGCCAGCAGCTTGGCCGTTGCCCAAGGGAATACGCAGTATTTT.

This clonotype was detected only a few times. The J gene is TRBJ2-7, the V gene TRBV20-1; TRBD2 is a possible D gene (5 bases). The V gene lost 5 bases and the J gene lost 5 bases, with 19 bases spanning the gap. The germline CDR1 and CDR2 sequences are DFQATT and SNEGSKA (reference sequence). The CDR3 loop spans 14 amino acids. CDR3 in amino acids: CSARRVGSGNEQYF. The CDR3, as DNA: TGCAGTGCTCGCCGGGTGGGCTCGGGGAACGAGCAGTACTTC.

This clonotype was seen more than once but under ten times. The chain carries TRBV20-1 and TRBJ1-5; D possibly corresponds to TRBD1 (5 bases). V was pared by 2 bases and J by 7 bases, with 12 bases between. Germline loops: CDR1 DFQATT, CDR2 SNEGSKA (reference sequence). The CDR3 consists of 13 residues. CDR3: CSARLGVDQPQHF. CDR3 nucleotides: TGCAGTGCTAGATTAGGGGTGGACCAGCCCCAGCATTTT.

This clonotype turned up a few times. J is TRBJ2-5 and V is TRBV7-9; D may be TRBD1 or TRBD2 (6 bases each). Germline CDR1 reads SEHNR; CDR2 reads FQNEAQ (reference sequence). The length of the CDR3 is 15 residues. V shed 2 bases and J shed 1 base, with 11 bases lying between them. CDR3 amino acids: CASSLRGAGQETQYF. The CDR3 DNA reads TGTGCCAGCAGCTTAAGGGGGGCCGGCCAAGAGACCCAGTACTTC.

The rearrangement joins TRBV5-1 to TRBJ2-1, with TRBD2 matching over 8 bases. After removal of 2 bases from V and 2 bases from J, the junction contained 9 bases not matched to a gene. The CDR3 covers 17 residues. Germline CDR1 reads SGHRS; CDR2 reads YFSETQ. In nucleotides, the CDR3 is TGCGCCAGCAGCTTACACAGCGGGAGAATCACCTACAATGAGCAGTTCTTC. It specifies CASSLHSGRITYNEQFF.

This clonotype appeared many times. V and J are TRBV9 and TRBJ2-3; the match to TRBD2 covers 11 bases. Losses at the gene ends were 4 bases for V and 3 bases for J; bases not matched to a gene: 7. Per germline, CDR1 SGDLS and CDR2 YYNGEE. The CDR3 is 16 residues long. Written as DNA, the CDR3 is TGTGCCAGCAGCTTCGCTAGCGGGAGGAAAACAGATACGCAGTATTTT. As protein: CASSFASGRKTDTQYF.

The chain couples TRBV6-1 to TRBJ2-6; perhaps D is TRBD1 or TRBD2 (5 bases each). Trimming took off 3 bases at V and 4 bases at J, with 19 bases between the two ends. CDR3 length: 18 residues. Germline CDR1 reads MNHNS; CDR2 reads SASEGT. CDR3 coding DNA: TGTGCCAGCAGTGAGGGACGGGTCTGGGGGATCGGGGCCAACGTCCTGACTTTC. Protein sequence: CASSEGRVWGIGANVLTF.

The V gene is TRBV30, the J gene TRBJ2-5; 11 nucleotides match TRBD2. The CDR3 spans 14 residues. Germline loops: CDR1 GTSNPN, CDR2 SVGIG (reference sequence). V was clipped by 7 bases and J by 5 bases; unmatched bases: 9. The CDR3 DNA is TGTGCCTCATCGGGGACTAGCGGACGGGAGACCCAGTACTTC. Amino acids: CASSGTSGRETQYF.

This clonotype was detected only a few times. The chain joins TRBV5-1 to TRBJ2-7, with unresolved D. The V gene lost 0 bases and the J gene lost 5 bases, with 12 bases spanning the gap. The CDR3 loop spans 14 amino acids. CDR1 and CDR2 (germline): SGHRS, YFSETQ. The CDR3 here is CASSLVGSGDEQYF. The CDR3 region has the DNA TGCGCCAGCAGCTTGGTAGGCAGTGGGGACGAGCAGTACTTC. The complete variable domain, with remaining parts taken from reference TRBV5-1 and TRBJ2-7, reads KAGVTQTPRYLIKTRGQQVTLSCSPISGHRSVSWYQQTPGQGLQFLFEYFSETQRNKGNFPGRFSGRQFSNSRSEMNVSTLELGDSALYLCASSLVGSGDEQYFGPGTRLTVT.

The J gene is TRBJ1-4, the V gene TRBV6-1, with 7 positions matching TRBD1. The CDR3 length is 15 residues. V lost 6 bases and J lost 7; bases outside the gene matches: 11. Looked up from germline, CDR1 is MNHNS and CDR2 is SASEGT. The CDR3 loop reads CASREGDSELEKLFF. The CDR3, as DNA: TGTGCCAGCAGAGAGGGGGACAGTGAACTTGAAAAACTGTTTTTT.

This clonotype occurred a few times. The gene calls are TRBV6-2 or TRBV6-3 and TRBJ2-2, with a possible D match to TRBD1 (5 bases). Germline CDR1 and CDR2: MNHEY and SVGEGT. The CDR3 extends over 16 amino acids. Trimming removed 4 bases from V and 1 base from J, with 13 bases in between. The CDR3 coding sequence is TGTGCCAGCAGTTCTACTTGGGGCCTGAACACCGGGGAGCTGTTTTTT. Residues: CASSSTWGLNTGELFF.

The chain employs TRBV12-3 or TRBV12-4 and TRBJ1-5; 7 bases map to TRBD1. Trimming at V came to 3 bases and at J to 5 bases, leaving 7 bases not matched to a gene. The CDR3 extends over 15 amino acids. The CDR3 spells CASSLADRDDQPQHF. The DNA for the CDR3 is TGTGCCAGCAGTTTGGCCGACAGGGACGATCAGCCCCAGCATTTT.

J is TRBJ2-1 and V is TRBV20-1, with 10 bases fitting TRBD2. Germline loops: CDR1 DFQATT, CDR2 SNEGSKA (reference sequence). Trimming at V came to 1 base and at J to 6 bases, leaving 6 bases not matched to a gene. The CDR3 is 15 amino acids. CDR3 nucleotide sequence: TGCAGTGCTAGAGTGGCTAGCGGGAGAGGCAATGAGCAGTTCTTC. Its protein is CSARVASGRGNEQFF.

As DNA, the CDR3 is TGTGCCACCAGCAGAGATAGGCGGCCGGAGCGGCCAAATGAGCAGTTCTTC. It encodes CATSRDRRPERPNEQFF. V usage is TRBV15 and J usage is TRBJ2-1, with D perhaps TRBD2 (5 bases). Germline V gives CDR1 LNHNV, CDR2 YYDKDF (reference sequence). The CDR3 sequence is 17 residues long. V was pared by 0 bases and J by 7 bases, with 19 bases between. Combining the CDR3 with reference TRBV15 and TRBJ2-1 gives the whole variable domain DAMVIQNPRYQVTQFGKPVTLSCSQTLNHNVMYWYQQKSSQAPKLLFHYYDKDFNNEADTPDNFQSRRPNTSFCFLDIRSPGLGDTAMYLCATSRDRRPERPNEQFFGPGTRLTVL.

V is TRBV5-1 and J is TRBJ2-1; D not certain. The germline gives CDR1 SGHRS, CDR2 YFSETQ. Between the trimmed V and J ends, which lost 0 bases and 8 bases, there was a span of 18 bases. This CDR3 has 16 amino acids. The CDR3 DNA sequence: TGCGCCAGCAGCTTGGAGGTCGGCTTTCCCGCCGATGAGCAGTTCTTC. This encodes CASSLEVGFPADEQFF.

The chain uses TRBV20-1 and TRBJ2-7; D ambiguous. Germline V lookup: CDR1 DFQATT, CDR2 SNEGSKA (reference sequence). The CDR3 sequence is 13 residues long. Trimming took 6 bases from V and 0 from J, leaving 12 bases between them. CDR3 in amino acids: CSAPSDHSYEQYF. The DNA for the CDR3 is TGCAGTGCACCGTCGGACCACTCCTACGAGCAGTACTTC.

This clonotype was observed many times. The CDR3 sequence is CASSYPGTGTWEQYF. CDR3 in DNA: TGTGCCAGCAGTTACCCCGGGACAGGGACCTGGGAGCAGTACTTC. The V and J genes are TRBV6-5 and TRBJ2-7; 9 bases fit TRBD1. Trimming at V came to 2 bases and at J to 7 bases, leaving 9 bases not matched to a gene. The CDR3 consists of 15 residues. Germline V gene sequence: CDR1 MNHEY, CDR2 SVGAGI.

J is TRBJ2-3 and V is TRBV12-5, with TRBD2 as a possible D gene (6 bases). V was trimmed by 2 bases and J by 2 bases, leaving 20 bases between them. CDR1 and CDR2 from the germline V gene are LGHNT and FRNRAP. This CDR3 has 18 amino acids. The CDR3 DNA sequence: TGTGCTAGTGGTTTGCCCCCCGAGGGGACTGTCTTCACAGATACGCAGTATTTT. This sequence encodes CASGLPPEGTVFTDTQYF.

This clonotype has ten or more counts. This chain connects TRBV29-1 to TRBJ1-1; the D gene is possibly TRBD1 (6 bases). Trimming took 4 bases from V and 4 from J, leaving 10 bases between them. The CDR3 length is 12 residues. The V gene's germline CDR1 is SQVTM and CDR2 ANQGSEA. The CDR3 bases are TGCAGCGTTGCTCAGGGGCTCACTGAAGCTTTCTTT. Its protein product is CSVAQGLTEAFF.

CDR3 region: CASGKGGAYNEQFF. Here the CDR3 DNA reads TGTGCCAGCGGAAAAGGGGGGGCATACAATGAGCAGTTCTTC. J is TRBJ2-1 and V is TRBV6-1; D is possibly TRBD2 (7 bases). V lost 8 bases to trimming and J lost 4 bases, with 15 bases between them. The CDR3 covers 14 residues. Germline CDR1 is MNHNS and CDR2 is SASEGT.